The source of this TCR beta chain is a study of metastatic and nonmetastatic thyroid tumors. Study details: The authors compared repertoires across blood and tumor or nodule tissue from malignant and benign thyroid patients. Study-wide points: It was reportedly found that TCR beta diversity was significantly higher in malignant thyroid tumors than in benign nodules, a difference seen in both blood and tumor samples.

Thyroid surgery was performed in patients who had received no treatment beforehand. Ten or more counts support this clone. Antigen specificity is unknown. The ends lost 1 base at V and 3 bases at J; junction bases unmatched: 9. Looked up from germline, CDR1 is SGHTS and CDR2 is YDEGEE. CDR3 length equals 19 residues. Per the authors' pipeline: Building a distant-metastasis classifier for papillary thyroid cancer drew on CDR3 differences across clinicopathological groups. TCRdb ran MiXCR on the PCR reads. TCRdb's processing, not the authors', yielded these V and J calls. The sample has tens of thousands of clones; more than 30% are singletons.

This chain uses TRBV5-8 with TRBJ2-6; 11 positions match TRBD1. What was sequenced was blood. This receptor was identified in a male donor with papillary thyroid cancer or a benign thyroid nodule (not recorded which). Some clones in this sample may be carry-over from other donors' samples. CDR3 sequence (DNA): TGTGCCAGCAGCTTGTATGGGACAGGGGGATTTAGTGGGGCCAACGTCCTGACTTTC. It translates to CASSLYGTGGFSGANVLTF.